This entry lists 3 T cell receptor beta chains sequenced from one sample in a study of OX40 agonist ivuxolimab in advanced cancers. The protocol was immunoSEQ multiplex PCR, while the TCRdb copy is restricted to in-frame clones and leaves out a portion. The sample yields tens of thousands of clones, 86% seen once. The sequences come from CD4+ or CD8+ T cells sorted from blood, collected in a trial of the OX40 agonist ivuxolimab. Receptors were obtained from an adult with an advanced solid tumor such as melanoma, head and neck, liver or kidney cancer.

The rearrangement joins TRBV28 to TRBJ1-2; 9 bases match TRBD1. Germline loops: CDR1 MDHEN, CDR2 SYDVKM. The CDR3 is made up of 13 amino acids. The ends lost 6 bases at V and 10 bases at J; junction bases unmatched: 9. The CDR3 sequence is CASSPTGGHDYTF. The DNA for the CDR3 is TGTGCCAGCAGCCCAACAGGGGGCCATGACTACACCTTC.

This clone was observed a few times. The J gene is TRBJ2-1, the V gene TRBV18; TRBD1 agrees at 10 bases. J lost 4 bases, V lost 3 bases, and 6 bases had no gene match. The CDR3 runs 16 residues. Germline CDR1 and CDR2: KGHSH and LQKENI. CDR3 protein: CASSPAGTGVYNEQFF. CDR3 in DNA: TGTGCCAGCTCACCCGCCGGGACAGGGGTATACAATGAGCAGTTCTTC.

The chain employs TRBV6-1 and TRBJ2-7; 8 bases line up with TRBD2. The trim removed 2 bases at V and 2 bases at J, leaving 5 bases unmatched. The CDR3 covers 15 residues. Germline V gives CDR1 MNHNS, CDR2 SASEGT. CDR3 region: CASSESTSGPYEQYF. In nucleotides, the CDR3 is TGTGCCAGCAGTGAATCAACTAGCGGCCCCTACGAGCAGTACTTC.